The T cell receptor (beta chain) under discussion was sequenced for a study of response to subunit inactivated influenza vaccine. Overall study findings and caveats: The authors put forward the suggestion that each seasonal influenza vaccination may bring in only a limited number of new T cells.

The CDR3 sequence is 16 residues long. One entry per CDR3 protein, called by TCRdb with MiXCR from the RT-PCR reads. The sample has under 950,000 distinct CDR3 sequences; approximately 22% are singletons. This clonotype came up a few times. Its antigen is undetermined. The sequenced sample was PBMCs from blood, obtained less than 6 days after vaccination. The TCR was taken from a man aged 50 to 60 who received an inactivated influenza vaccine. The chain employs TRBV21-1 and TRBJ2-5; the table's D call of TRBD2 was not tested on the DNA. TRBV21-1 is shown as a pseudogene. CDR3 nucleotides: TGTGCCAGCAGCAAAAGTCGAGGACTAGCTGGGGAGACCCAGTACTTC. The encoded protein is CASSKSRGLAGETQYF.